This TCR beta chain was recorded in a study of blood T cell repertoires in COVID-19. Study at large: Specimens from acute and convalescent COVID-19 originated in the United States, Italy and Spain. Sample material is recorded as cDNA or gDNA derived from T cells, B-cell-depleted T cells, or PBMCs.

Germline CDR1 reads LGHDT; CDR2 reads YNNKEL (reference sequence). The CDR3 runs to 16 residues. V was pared by 1 base and J by 4 bases, with 6 bases of the junction left unmatched. In the original workflow: Nucleated cell counts were estimated from reference gene primer amplification. TCRdb's table, derived via immunoSEQ multiplex PCR, lists solely in-frame clones and lacks some. Clonal size and the V and J genes are those of that table, whereas D and trimming came from the DNA. The sample has more than 100,000 clones; approximately 84% are singletons. This sequence originates from a human donor in a cohort sampled during active COVID-19. This chain links TRBV3-1 (or the pseudogene TRBV3-2) with TRBJ2-3; the match to TRBD2 covers 9 bases. Material for sequencing was peripheral blood. The CDR3 DNA reads TGTGCCAGCAGCCAAGCGGGGCGGGGGGGCCCAGATACGCAGTATTTT. Its protein is CASSQAGRGGPDTQYF.